The rows below give T cell receptor beta chains drawn from one sample of a study of T cells in localized non-small cell lung cancer. The method was immunoSEQ multiplex PCR; TCRdb's version includes in-frame clones alone and lacks a portion of them. The sample consists of approximately 5,000 clones, roughly 88% of them appearing once. The sample here was peripheral blood mononuclear cells, taken before any cancer treatment. The origin of the receptors is an older female donor with stage II lung adenocarcinoma. CDR3s include the opening cysteine and the closing phenylalanine or tryptophan. A D gene is named only where the DNA matches it firmly. The size field is filled for only some rows; it gives once, few, many or a size class.

clone_size d_call j_call v_call cdr3_aa cdr3_nt
. TRBD2 TRBJ2-1 TRBV5-6 CASSPPGGRAEQFF TGTGCCAGCAGCCCCCCCGGGGGGAGAGCTGAGCAGTTCTTC
. . TRBJ1-1 TRBV18 CASSATDLNTEAFF TGTGCCAGCTCCGCGACAGACTTAAACACTGAAGCTTTCTTT
few . TRBJ2-3 TRBV5-4 CASSNPSGRGADTQYF TGTGCCAGCAGCAACCCGTCAGGGAGGGGGGCAGATACGCAGTATTTT
. TRBD1 TRBJ1-2 TRBV28 CASSLEGQGAIGGYTF TGTGCCAGCAGTTTAGAAGGACAGGGGGCGATTGGAGGCTACACCTTC
few . TRBJ2-1 TRBV4-1 CASSQAPSTIRYNEQFF TGCGCCAGCAGCCAAGCCCCCTCTACCATCAGGTACAATGAGCAGTTCTTC
. TRBD2 TRBJ2-7 TRBV29-1 CSVWTSGVPSYEQYF TGCAGCGTCTGGACTAGCGGGGTACCATCCTACGAGCAGTACTTC
. TRBD2 TRBJ2-1 TRBV10-3 CAISVTSGENYNEQFF TGTGCCATCAGTGTTACTAGCGGAGAGAACTACAATGAGCAGTTCTTC
. . TRBJ1-1 TRBV19 CASHGGARDTEAFF TGTGCCAGCCACGGGGGCGCGAGGGACACTGAAGCTTTCTTT
. . TRBJ2-1 TRBV20-1 CSAGGYNEQFF TGCAGTGCTGGGGGCTACAATGAGCAGTTCTTC
. . TRBJ2-1 TRBV11-2 CASSSRTSAEQFF TGTGCCAGCAGCTCGCGAACTTCTGCGGAGCAGTTCTTC
. TRBD1 TRBJ2-2 TRBV4-1 CASSRPGQGTGELFF TGCGCCAGCAGCCGCCCCGGACAGGGGACCGGGGAGCTGTTTTTT
. TRBD2 TRBJ2-1 TRBV2 CASTLTSGLYNEQFF TGTGCCAGCACCCTGACTAGCGGGCTTTACAATGAGCAGTTCTTC
. . TRBJ1-2 TRBV18 CASSLGLDGYTF TGTGCCAGCTCTCTTGGACTCGATGGCTACACCTTC
. TRBD1 TRBJ2-1 TRBV7-9 CASSLVPGTGVPNEQFF TGTGCCAGCAGCTTAGTGCCCGGGACAGGGGTTCCAAATGAGCAGTTCTTC
. . TRBJ2-3 TRBV7-2 CASSRLVRDTQYF TGTGCCAGCAGCCGACTAGTAAGAGATACGCAGTATTTT
. . TRBJ2-3 TRBV15 CATSRGETWDTQYF TGTGCCACCAGCAGGGGGGAGACGTGGGATACGCAGTATTTT
. TRBD1 TRBJ2-2 TRBV7-9 CASSPNSGTGNTGELFF TGTGCCAGCAGCCCGAATTCCGGGACAGGGAACACCGGGGAGCTGTTTTTT
. TRBD1 TRBJ1-5 TRBV7-9 CASSLDRTGYQPQHF TGTGCCAGCAGCTTAGATAGGACAGGGTATCAGCCCCAGCATTTT
few TRBD1 TRBJ1-1 TRBV19 CASSTGGGVTEAFF TGTGCCAGTAGTACAGGGGGAGGTGTGACTGAAGCTTTCTTT
few . TRBJ2-5 TRBV23-1 CASSQYRQGLEGQYF TGCGCCAGCAGTCAATACCGACAGGGACTGGAGGGCCAGTACTTC
. . TRBJ2-2 TRBV5-1 CASSSPPYLLGELFF TGCGCCAGCAGCTCCCCCCCCTATCTGCTCGGGGAGCTGTTTTTT